This T cell receptor (beta chain) comes out of a study of T cells in Graves' hyperthyroidism and ophthalmopathy. Study background: The initial diagnosis was the point when peripheral blood was collected, ahead of any treatment. General study results and limits: Blood shared most expanded thyroid clonotypes above 0.001.

The source material, RNA transcripts, was used to amplify TCR beta CDR3 regions. A first-round RT-PCR of the TCR CDR3 used the HTBI primer set. In TCRdb, the multiplex PCR reads were re-called with MiXCR into one record per CDR3 protein. Found here are under 350,000 distinct CDR3 sequences, more than 10% of them singletons; the top ten hold roughly 8.5%. The CDR3 is 14 amino acids. Germline V gives CDR1 SGHRS, CDR2 YFSETQ. Trimming cost V 2 bases and J 2 bases, with 9 bases left between them. Patients were aged 18 to 65, had disease duration under 2 months, and had newly diagnosed hyperthyroidism. A sample of blood taken at first hyperthyroidism diagnosis preceded any ophthalmopathy symptoms. This clonotype was detected ten times or more. Antigen unknown.

The chain is built from TRBV5-1 and TRBJ2-3; D remains ambiguous. The sequenced sample consisted of blood. This TCR came from a woman aged 25 to 45 with Graves' hyperthyroidism that later progressed to Graves' ophthalmopathy. As DNA, the CDR3 is TGCGCCAGCAGCTTAACAGCGATCACAGATACGCAGTATTTT. It is translated as CASSLTAITDTQYF.